This is a list of T cell receptor beta chains from one sample in a study of cytomegalovirus exposure and HLA in healthy donors. Sequencing was performed with immunoSEQ multiplex PCR; in TCRdb, only in-frame clones are kept and a portion is missing. Seen here are 110,000 to 150,000 clones, approximately 94% observed once, and the top ten hold 1.5% to 2%. The sample consisted of PBMCs. These TCRs come from a man younger than 35 in good health and CMV-seropositive. Each CDR3 is given with its conserved first and last residue. The D gene is left open where the match is weak. Only some rows state a clone size, as once, few, many or a class for expanded clones.

D	V	size	J	CDR3	DNA
-	TRBV2	-	TRBJ2-7	CASSLYGVGLGEQYF	TGTGCCAGCAGCCTCTATGGAGTAGGTCTGGGCGAGCAGTACTTC
TRBD2	TRBV27	-	TRBJ2-1	CASSLSFGGAYNEQFF	TGTGCCAGCAGTTTATCGTTCGGGGGGGCGTACAATGAGCAGTTCTTC
TRBD2	TRBV5-6	-	TRBJ2-1	CASSLAAGGNEQFF	TGTGCCAGCAGCTTGGCGGCGGGAGGGAATGAGCAGTTCTTC
-	TRBV28	-	TRBJ2-7	CASSFGVWDIHYEQYF	TGTGCCAGCAGTTTCGGGGTGTGGGACATCCACTACGAGCAGTACTTC
TRBD1	TRBV2	-	TRBJ2-5	CASSDSPGGETQYF	TGTGCCAGCAGTGATTCCCCAGGGGGAGAGACCCAGTACTTC
TRBD1	TRBV2	-	TRBJ2-1	CASSDTQGAWNEQFF	TGTGCCAGCAGTGACACACAGGGGGCGTGGAATGAGCAGTTCTTC
-	TRBV15	-	TRBJ1-5	CATSAPVGGNQPQHF	TGTGCCACCAGCGCCCCGGTCGGGGGCAATCAGCCCCAGCATTTT
-	TRBV7-2	-	TRBJ2-2	CASSPRGGTNTGELFF	TGTGCCAGCAGCCCCCGGGGCGGGACTAACACCGGGGAGCTGTTTTTT
-	TRBV7-2	-	TRBJ2-1	CASSLGQNNEQFF	TGTGCCAGCAGCTTAGGGCAGAACAATGAGCAGTTCTTC
TRBD1	TRBV28	-	TRBJ1-2	CASSFGDRAIYGYTF	TGTGCCAGCAGTTTTGGGGACAGGGCAATTTATGGCTACACCTTC
-	TRBV5-6	-	TRBJ2-7	CASSFQGPYEQYF	TGTGCCAGCAGCTTCCAGGGCCCCTACGAGCAGTACTTC
TRBD2	TRBV28	-	TRBJ2-7	CASSSWTSGRNEQYF	TGTGCCAGCAGTTCCTGGACTAGCGGGAGAAACGAGCAGTACTTC
TRBD1	TRBV9	-	TRBJ2-2	CASSWTDSTGTGELFF	TGTGCCAGCAGCTGGACAGACTCGACAGGGACCGGGGAGCTGTTTTTT
-	TRBV9	-	TRBJ2-3	CASSPRWSSETDTQYF	TGTGCCAGCAGCCCTAGATGGTCTAGCGAGACAGATACGCAGTATTTT
-	TRBV6-1	once	TRBJ2-1	CASSDVGTSSYNEQFF	TGTGCCAGCAGTGATGTCGGCACTAGCTCCTACAATGAGCAGTTCTTC
-	TRBV5-1	once	TRBJ2-2	CASSLVTGYAGELFF	TGCGCCAGCAGCTTGGTAACCGGGTACGCCGGGGAGCTGTTTTTT
-	TRBV27	once	TRBJ2-2	CASSFLGLRNTGELFF	TGTGCCAGCAGTTTCTTGGGGCTAAGAAACACCGGGGAGCTGTTTTTT
TRBD2	TRBV4-2	once	TRBJ2-7	CASSPGGGYEQYF	TGTGCCAGCAGCCCGGGGGGGGGCTACGAGCAGTACTTC
TRBD2	TRBV5-4	-	TRBJ2-7	CASSLTSGRADEQYF	TGTGCCAGCAGCCTGACTAGCGGGAGGGCAGACGAGCAGTACTTC
TRBD2	TRBV5-1	-	TRBJ2-7	CASSKGTSGIQEQYF	TGCGCCAGCAGCAAAGGGACTAGCGGGATTCAGGAGCAGTACTTC
-	TRBV4-1	-	TRBJ2-3	CASSQVTTHPTDTQYF	TGCGCCAGCAGCCAAGTGACTACCCATCCCACGGATACGCAGTATTTT
-	TRBV2	-	TRBJ2-7	CASSDRSQQSSYEQYF	TGTGCCAGCAGTGATCGAAGTCAACAGAGCTCCTACGAGCAGTACTTC
-	TRBV27	-	TRBJ2-4	CANPLAGPKNIQYF	TGTGCCAACCCCTTGGCAGGGCCCAAAAACATTCAGTACTTC
-	TRBV7-9	-	TRBJ2-1	CASSSANRELYNEQFF	TGTGCCAGCAGCTCTGCTAACAGGGAGCTCTACAATGAGCAGTTCTTC
-	TRBV7-7	-	TRBJ2-2	CASSLVGPNTGELFF	TGTGCTAGCAGCTTAGTTGGCCCGAACACCGGGGAGCTGTTTTTT
-	TRBV6-1	-	TRBJ1-5	CASSAQGFNSQPQHF	TGTGCCAGCAGTGCCCAGGGATTTAATAGTCAGCCCCAGCATTTT
-	TRBV7-2	-	TRBJ1-2	CASSLLGREEAYTF	TGTGCCAGCAGCTTGCTAGGCAGGGAAGAGGCCTACACCTTC
-	TRBV27	once	TRBJ1-5	CASSVQGVGQPQHF	TGTGCCAGCAGTGTCCAGGGCGTCGGGCAGCCCCAGCATTTT
TRBD1	TRBV4-2	-	TRBJ1-1	CASSQTPRQGGAFF	TGTGCCAGCAGCCAAACCCCGCGACAGGGTGGAGCTTTCTTT
TRBD2	TRBV6-5	once	TRBJ2-7	CASRSRDYPSYEQYF	TGTGCCAGCAGGAGCCGGGACTATCCCTCCTACGAGCAGTACTTC
TRBD1	TRBV28	-	TRBJ2-7	CASSSSRDRSEVDEQYF	TGTGCCAGCAGTTCCTCCCGGGACAGGAGTGAAGTAGACGAGCAGTACTTC
-	TRBV19	-	TRBJ1-6	CASSIDNTGQNSPLHF	TGTGCCAGTAGTATAGATAATACAGGTCAAAATTCACCCCTCCACTTT
TRBD2	TRBV29-1	-	TRBJ2-7	CSVVGPAGGYEQYF	TGCAGCGTTGTTGGTCCAGCGGGAGGATACGAGCAGTACTTC
TRBD1	TRBV5-1	-	TRBJ1-2	CASSLRQGMNYGYTF	TGCGCCAGCAGCTTGAGACAGGGGATGAACTATGGCTACACCTTC
TRBD2	TRBV29-1	once	TRBJ2-2	CSVRLAGRTGELFF	TGCAGCGTTCGACTAGCGGGTCGCACCGGGGAGCTGTTTTTT
-	TRBV7-9	-	TRBJ1-5	CASSPREALQPQHF	TGTGCCAGCAGTCCCAGGGAAGCATTACAGCCCCAGCATTTT
-	TRBV27	-	TRBJ2-3	CASSPAGLEQYF	TGTGCCAGCAGCCCCGCGGGCCTCGAGCAGTATTTT
-	TRBV4-2	-	TRBJ2-7	CASSQDLGGYEQYF	TGTGCCAGCAGCCAAGATCTGGGAGGCTACGAGCAGTACTTC
TRBD2	TRBV10-2	-	TRBJ2-1	CASSESVSGSRNEQFF	TGCGCCAGCAGTGAGTCGGTTAGCGGGAGCAGGAATGAGCAGTTCTTC
TRBD1	TRBV2	once	TRBJ2-1	CASSDMGQGPFF	TGTGCCAGCAGTGACATGGGACAGGGGCCGTTCTTC
TRBD2	TRBV25-1	-	TRBJ2-5	CASSGTSGVTRETQYF	TGTGCCAGCAGTGGAACTAGCGGGGTAACCCGGGAGACCCAGTACTTC
-	TRBV27	-	TRBJ2-3	CASSPGRLEGPDTQYF	TGTGCCAGTTCACCGGGGCGATTGGAGGGTCCAGATACGCAGTATTTT
-	TRBV2	once	TRBJ1-2	CASTAQGNDGYTF	TGTGCCAGCACGGCACAGGGTAACGATGGCTACACCTTC
-	TRBV5-1	-	TRBJ2-3	CASSLATTDTDTQYF	TGCGCCAGCAGCTTGGCGACTACGGACACAGATACGCAGTATTTT
TRBD1	TRBV7-2	-	TRBJ1-6	CASSLGAGGTGKSPLHF	TGTGCCAGCAGCTTAGGGGCTGGGGGGACAGGGAAATCACCCCTCCACTTT
TRBD1	TRBV5-1	-	TRBJ1-5	CASSATGGNQPQHF	TGCGCCAGCAGCGCAACAGGGGGTAATCAGCCCCAGCATTTT
TRBD1	TRBV27	-	TRBJ2-7	CASSSGQGIYEQYF	TGTGCCAGCAGTTCGGGACAGGGGATCTACGAGCAGTACTTC
TRBD1	TRBV6-4	many	TRBJ1-5	CASSDDRGQPQHF	TGTGCCAGCAGTGATGACAGGGGTCAGCCCCAGCATTTT
-	TRBV2	-	TRBJ1-5	CASTLDRGPQHF	TGTGCCAGCACCTTAGACCGAGGGCCCCAGCATTTT
TRBD1	TRBV6-5	-	TRBJ2-1	CASSYADRGRFF	TGTGCCAGCAGTTACGCGGACAGGGGTCGGTTCTTC
-	TRBV4-1	-	TRBJ1-1	CASSQGDNSEAFF	TGCGCCAGCAGCCAAGGCGATAATAGTGAAGCTTTCTTT
TRBD1	TRBV5-1	-	TRBJ2-7	CASSLSPRDRIYEQYF	TGCGCCAGCAGCTTAAGCCCCCGGGACAGGATCTACGAGCAGTACTTC
-	TRBV5-1	-	TRBJ2-5	CASSLYGNLETQYF	TGCGCCAGCAGCTTGTACGGGAATTTAGAGACCCAGTACTTC
-	TRBV27	-	TRBJ2-1	CASTRYNEQFF	TGTGCCAGCACCAGATACAATGAGCAGTTCTTC